This T cell receptor (beta chain) was identified during a study of cytomegalovirus exposure and HLA in healthy donors. 13 Jbeta primers and 60 Vbeta primers were used for the PCR. The method was immunoSEQ multiplex PCR; TCRdb's version includes in-frame clones alone and lacks a portion of them. The data contain some 170,000 clones, around three quarters of them singletons. Germline V gene lookup returns CDR1 LNHDA and CDR2 SQIVND (reference sequence). This CDR3 comprises 14 residues. Trimming took off 9 bases at V and 1 base at J, with 12 bases between the two ends. The receptor's source is a woman in her 40s in good health and CMV-seronegative. The sample consisted of PBMCs. The chain is built from TRBV19 and TRBJ2-2; possibly TRBD2 for D (5 bases). The CDR3 DNA reads TGTGCCAGCAAGCACCGGGGGAACACCGGGGAGCTGTTTTTT. This gives the protein CASKHRGNTGELFF. The full variable domain, its missing parts supplied by reference TRBV19 and TRBJ2-2, is DGGITQSPKYLFRKEGQNVTLSCEQNLNHDAMYWYRQDPGQGLRLIYYSQIVNDFQKGDIAEGYSVSREKKESFPLTVTSAQKNPTAFYLCASKHRGNTGELFFGEGSRLTVL.